Listed below are T cell receptor beta chains from one sample, sequenced in a study of T cell repertoires in cytomegalovirus infection. TCRdb processed the reads anew with MiXCR; each CDR3 protein has one entry. This table has 250,000 to 300,000 distinct CDR3 sequences, about a sixth appearing once. Sequencing was done on a sample of CD8+ T cells from PBMCs. The source of these receptors is a human donor in good health (CMV status not recorded). Some clones in this sample may be carry-over from other donors' samples. Each CDR3 is given with its conserved first and last residue. The D gene is left open where the match is weak. Clone size appears in some rows only: once, few, many, or a class for an expanded clone.

TRBJ2-7,NA,TRBD1,TRBV2,TGTGGCAGCAGTAACCCCGGGACAGGATCCGAGCAGTACTTC,CGSSNPGTGSEQYF
TRBJ1-6,NA,TRBD1,TRBV5-5,TGTGCCAGCAGCTTGGGACAGGGAAATTCACCCCTCCACTTT,CASSLGQGNSPLHF
TRBJ2-5,many,NA,TRBV12-3/TRBV12-4,TGTGCCAGCAGCACTGGGGGACCTACGGAGACCCAGTACTTC,CASSTGGPTETQYF
TRBJ1-5,NA,NA,TRBV6-5,TGTGCCAGCAGACACCGGTATGGGAATCAGCCCCAGCATTTT,CASRHRYGNQPQHF
TRBJ2-7,many,TRBD1,TRBV11-2,TGTGCCAGCAGCACCAGACAGGGGTCTGGGGAGCAGTACTTC,CASSTRQGSGEQYF
TRBJ1-5,many,NA,TRBV20-1,TGCAGTGCTACCGTCCCGCGGGGGGGGAATCAGCCCCAGCATTTT,CSATVPRGGNQPQHF
TRBJ1-4,NA,NA,TRBV27,TGTGCCAGCAGAGACGGGGCCGGTGAAAAACTGTTTTTT,CASRDGAGEKLFF
TRBJ1-5,few,NA,TRBV28,TGTGCCAGCAGCCCCCTTGGACAGCCCCAGCATTTT,CASSPLGQPQHF
TRBJ2-5,few,NA,TRBV11-2,TGTGCCAGCAGCTCCCCCCTGTTGGTCAGGTCGCAAGAGACCCAGTACTTC,CASSSPLLVRSQETQYF
TRBJ2-5,few,NA,TRBV2,TGTGCCAGCAGCGGACCCGGGACCGCGCCGGGAGAGACCCAGTACTTC,CASSGPGTAPGETQYF
TRBJ2-3,NA,NA,TRBV20-1,TGCAGTGCAGAATGGGGTAGCACAGATACGCAGTATTTT,CSAEWGSTDTQYF
TRBJ1-2,NA,NA,TRBV5-6,TGTGCCAGCAGCTTATGGACCTCTGGCTACACCTTC,CASSLWTSGYTF
TRBJ2-6,NA,NA,TRBV15,TGTGCCACCAGCAGAGATCGAGAGGTCTCTGGGGCCAACGTCCTGACTTTC,CATSRDREVSGANVLTF
TRBJ2-3,NA,NA,TRBV4-1,TGCGCCAGCAGCCAAGGAGGGGGGCCTAGCACAGATACGCAGTATTTT,CASSQGGGPSTDTQYF
TRBJ2-7,few,TRBD1,TRBV5-6,TGTGCCAGCAGCGGCCGCGGACAGGGATTCTACGAGCAGTACTTC,CASSGRGQGFYEQYF
TRBJ1-5,few,NA,TRBV5-1,TGCGCCAGCAGCTTTGGCCCGGATGACCGCAATCAGCCCCAGCATTTT,CASSFGPDDRNQPQHF
TRBJ1-5,NA,NA,TRBV6-2/TRBV6-3,TGTGCCAGCAGTTACGACGGGTGGCAGCCCCAGCATTTT,CASSYDGWQPQHF
TRBJ2-5,NA,TRBD2,TRBV5-6,TGTGCCAGCAGCTTGATCAGGGAGGGGACCCAGTACTTC,CASSLIREGTQYF
TRBJ1-5,many,TRBD1,TRBV6-5,TGTGCCAGCAGACAATCCGGGACAGGGGATCAGCCCCAGCATTTT,CASRQSGTGDQPQHF
TRBJ1-1,NA,TRBD1,TRBV27,TGTGCCAGCAGCATGGGACAGTCAACGTTGAACACTGAAGCTTTCTTT,CASSMGQSTLNTEAFF
TRBJ2-7,many,TRBD1,TRBV7-8,TGTGCCAGCAGCTCAAAATGGACAGGGCAAGACGAGCAGTACTTC,CASSSKWTGQDEQYF
TRBJ2-5,few,NA,TRBV6-1,TGTGCCAGCAGTCCCACAGGGTTGGGCGAGACCCAGTACTTC,CASSPTGLGETQYF
TRBJ2-1,many,NA,TRBV7-2,TGTGCCAGCAGCTTAACGTACGGGGGGACAGACGAGTTTAGGAATGAGCAGTTCTTC,CASSLTYGGTDEFRNEQFF
TRBJ1-5,few,NA,TRBV4-1,TGCGCCAGCAGCCTTTTTTTGTCGGATGGTCGTCAGCCCCAGCATTTT,CASSLFLSDGRQPQHF
TRBJ1-5,NA,TRBD1,TRBV6-1,TGTGCCAGCAGTGAGGGACAGGATAGCAATCAGCCCCAGCATTTT,CASSEGQDSNQPQHF
TRBJ1-1,many,TRBD1,TRBV7-9,TGTGCCAGCAGCGATCGCAGGGGGCCGGGTGAAGCTTTCTTT,CASSDRRGPGEAFF
TRBJ2-3,NA,TRBD2,TRBV27,TGTGCCAGCAGTCTGTTGACTAGCGGGGGATCAGATACGCAGTATTTT,CASSLLTSGGSDTQYF
TRBJ2-5,many,TRBD1,TRBV6-5,TGTGCCAGCAGTTACGGGCTACAGACAGGGGGCCGACAAGAGACCCAGTACTTC,CASSYGLQTGGRQETQYF
TRBJ1-1,NA,NA,TRBV6-1,TGTGCCAGCAGACATCGGGGGGAAACTGAAGCTTTCTTT,CASRHRGETEAFF
TRBJ2-1,NA,NA,TRBV29-1,TGCAGCGTTGAAGATCGCGGGAATGAGCAGTTCTTC,CSVEDRGNEQFF
TRBJ2-7,few,NA,TRBV28,TGTGCCAGCACCAGCTCCTACGAGCAGTACTTC,CASTSSYEQYF
TRBJ2-7,few,NA,TRBV29-1,TGCAGCGTTGATGGGGGGAACGAGCAGTACTTC,CSVDGGNEQYF
TRBJ1-1,many,NA,TRBV7-9,TGTGCCAGCAGCTTATATCCTGAAGCTTTCTTT,CASSLYPEAFF
TRBJ1-1,many,NA,TRBV7-8,TGTGCCAGCAGCTTAGATTGGACAGTCCGTGAAGCTTTCTTT,CASSLDWTVREAFF
TRBJ2-2,many,NA,TRBV28,TGTGCCAGCAGACCTATCCGGGACAAAAATAGGATTAACACCGGGGAGCTGTTTTTT,CASRPIRDKNRINTGELFF
TRBJ1-5,many,TRBD1,TRBV7-8,TGTGCCAGCAGCGGGGACAGGGTCAATCAGCCCCAGCATTTT,CASSGDRVNQPQHF
TRBJ2-7,few,NA,TRBV6-5,TGTGCCAGCAGTTACTCCTCGGGGACCCTAAGCTCCTACGAGCAGTACTTC,CASSYSSGTLSSYEQYF
TRBJ2-3,many,NA,TRBV6-1,TGTGCCAGCAGTTATTCCTGGACAGATACGCAGTATTTT,CASSYSWTDTQYF
TRBJ2-1,NA,NA,TRBV18,TGTGCCAGCTCACCACCGGGGGGGCCCTCCTACAATGAGCAGTTCTTC,CASSPPGGPSYNEQFF
TRBJ1-4,many,TRBD1,TRBV6-5,TGTGCCAGCAGTTACGGGACAGGGGGCGAAAAACTGTTTTTT,CASSYGTGGEKLFF
TRBJ2-3,few,NA,TRBV5-6,TGTGCCAGCAGCTTGCGTGGGGGAGCAGATACGCAGTATTTT,CASSLRGGADTQYF
TRBJ1-1,NA,NA,TRBV12-3/TRBV12-4,TGTGCCAGCAGTTTTTACGCGAATGAAGCTTTCTTT,CASSFYANEAFF
TRBJ2-6,many,NA,TRBV7-9,TGTGCCAGCAGCTTAGCTCAGCCGAGATCTGGGGCCAACGTCCTGACTTTC,CASSLAQPRSGANVLTF
TRBJ2-3,NA,TRBD2,TRBV9,TGTGCCAGCAGCGTAGTCGGCGGGGGGCCCAGGGATACGCAGTATTTT,CASSVVGGGPRDTQYF
TRBJ2-1,many,TRBD2,TRBV28,TGTGCCAGCAGTTCCCGCAGCGGGGGGAATACTGTGGAGCAGTTCTTC,CASSSRSGGNTVEQFF